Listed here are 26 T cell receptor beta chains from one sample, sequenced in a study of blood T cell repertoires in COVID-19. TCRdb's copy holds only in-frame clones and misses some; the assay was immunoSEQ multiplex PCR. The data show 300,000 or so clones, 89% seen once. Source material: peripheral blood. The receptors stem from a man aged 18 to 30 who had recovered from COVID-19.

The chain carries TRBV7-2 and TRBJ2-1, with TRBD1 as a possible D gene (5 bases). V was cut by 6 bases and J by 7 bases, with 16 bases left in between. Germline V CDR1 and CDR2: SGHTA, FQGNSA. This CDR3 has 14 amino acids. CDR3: CASRFRGYGNEQFF. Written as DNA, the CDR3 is TGTGCCAGCAGGTTTAGGGGCTACGGTAATGAGCAGTTCTTC.

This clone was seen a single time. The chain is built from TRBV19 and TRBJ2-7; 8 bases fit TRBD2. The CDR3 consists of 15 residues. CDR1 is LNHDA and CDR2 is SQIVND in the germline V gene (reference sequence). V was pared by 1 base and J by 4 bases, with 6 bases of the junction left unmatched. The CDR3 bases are TGTGCCAGTAGTATAGGCACTAGCGGATTTTACGAGCAGTACTTC. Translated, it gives CASSIGTSGFYEQYF.

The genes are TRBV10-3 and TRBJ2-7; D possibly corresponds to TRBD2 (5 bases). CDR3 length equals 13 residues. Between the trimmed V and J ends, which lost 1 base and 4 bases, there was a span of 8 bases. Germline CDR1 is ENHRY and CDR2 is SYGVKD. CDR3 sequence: CAISEFSGYEQYF. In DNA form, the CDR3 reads TGTGCCATCAGTGAGTTTTCGGGGTACGAGCAGTACTTC.

The DNA of the CDR3 is TGTGCCAGCAGCTTGGCAGGGGGCATGGGCTACACCTTC. Its translation is CASSLAGGMGYTF. The genes are TRBV5-4 and TRBJ1-2; TRBD1 matches 8 bases. The ends lost 0 bases at V and 8 bases at J; junction bases unmatched: 3. In germline, CDR1 is SGHNT, CDR2 YYREEE (reference sequence). This CDR3 has 13 amino acids.

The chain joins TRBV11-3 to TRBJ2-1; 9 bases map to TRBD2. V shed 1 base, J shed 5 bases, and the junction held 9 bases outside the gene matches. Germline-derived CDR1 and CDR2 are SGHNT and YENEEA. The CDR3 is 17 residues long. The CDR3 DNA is TGTGCCAGCAGCTTAGGCACGGCGGGGGGGGCACACAATGAGCAGTTCTTC. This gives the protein CASSLGTAGGAHNEQFF. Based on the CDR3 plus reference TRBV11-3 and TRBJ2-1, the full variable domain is EAGVVQSPRYKIIEKKQPVAFWCNPISGHNTLYWYLQNLGQGPELLIRYENEEAVDDSQLPKDRFSAERLKGVDSTLKIQPAELGDSAVYLCASSLGTAGGAHNEQFFGPGTRLTVL.

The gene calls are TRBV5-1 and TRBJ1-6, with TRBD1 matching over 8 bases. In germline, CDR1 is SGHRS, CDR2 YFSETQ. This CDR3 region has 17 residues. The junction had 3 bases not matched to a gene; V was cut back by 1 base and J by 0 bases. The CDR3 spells CASSLRGQASYNSPLHF. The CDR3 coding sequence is TGCGCCAGCAGCTTGAGGGGACAGGCCTCCTATAATTCACCCCTCCACTTT.

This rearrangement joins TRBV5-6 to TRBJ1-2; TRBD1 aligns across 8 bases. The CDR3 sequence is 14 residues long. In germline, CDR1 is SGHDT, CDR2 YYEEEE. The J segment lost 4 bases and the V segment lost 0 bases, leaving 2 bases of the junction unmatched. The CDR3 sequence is CASSLDQGAYGYTF. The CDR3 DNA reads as TGTGCCAGCAGCTTGGATCAGGGGGCCTATGGCTACACCTTC.

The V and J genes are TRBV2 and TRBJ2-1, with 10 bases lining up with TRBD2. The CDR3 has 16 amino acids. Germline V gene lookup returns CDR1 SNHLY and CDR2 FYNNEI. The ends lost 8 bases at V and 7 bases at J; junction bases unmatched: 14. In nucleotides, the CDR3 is TGTGCCAGCGGAAGTATGGGACTAGCGTTTACTAATGAGCAGTTCTTC. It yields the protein CASGSMGLAFTNEQFF.

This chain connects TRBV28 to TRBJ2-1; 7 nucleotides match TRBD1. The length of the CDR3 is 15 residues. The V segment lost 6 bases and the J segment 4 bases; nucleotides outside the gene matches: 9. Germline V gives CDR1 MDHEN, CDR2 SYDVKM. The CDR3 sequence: CASSPLGQQYNEQFF. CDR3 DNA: TGTGCCAGCAGCCCCTTGGGACAGCAATACAATGAGCAGTTCTTC.

The CDR3 DNA is TGTGCCAGCAGTGAATCCCTCCTCCGGGACAGGGAAAAACTGTTTTTT. This sequence encodes CASSESLLRDREKLFF. The rearrangement uses TRBV25-1 and TRBJ1-4; 8 positions agree with TRBD1. Germline trimming cut 1 base from V and 8 bases from J; bases unmatched to any gene: 9. The germline gives CDR1 MGHDK, CDR2 SYGVNS. The CDR3 runs to 16 residues.

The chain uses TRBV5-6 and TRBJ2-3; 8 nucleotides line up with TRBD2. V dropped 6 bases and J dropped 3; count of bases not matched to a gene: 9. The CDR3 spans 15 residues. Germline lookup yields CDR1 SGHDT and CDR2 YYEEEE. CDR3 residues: CASTLSGGGTDTQYF. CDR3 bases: TGTGCCAGCACCCTGAGCGGGGGAGGAACAGATACGCAGTATTTT.

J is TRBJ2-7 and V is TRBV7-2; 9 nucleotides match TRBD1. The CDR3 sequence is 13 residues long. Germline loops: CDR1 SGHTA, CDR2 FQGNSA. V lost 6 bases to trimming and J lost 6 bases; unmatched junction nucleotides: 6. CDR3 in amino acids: CASRQHRGLEQYF. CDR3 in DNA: TGTGCCAGCAGGCAACACAGGGGGCTCGAGCAGTACTTC.

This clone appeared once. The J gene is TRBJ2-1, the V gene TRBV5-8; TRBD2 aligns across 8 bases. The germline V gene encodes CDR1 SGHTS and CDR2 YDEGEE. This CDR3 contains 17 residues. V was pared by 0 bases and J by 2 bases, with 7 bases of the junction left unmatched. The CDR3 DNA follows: TGTGCCAGCAGCTTGGCCGGGACTAGTGTCCCCTACAATGAGCAGTTCTTC. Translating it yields CASSLAGTSVPYNEQFF.

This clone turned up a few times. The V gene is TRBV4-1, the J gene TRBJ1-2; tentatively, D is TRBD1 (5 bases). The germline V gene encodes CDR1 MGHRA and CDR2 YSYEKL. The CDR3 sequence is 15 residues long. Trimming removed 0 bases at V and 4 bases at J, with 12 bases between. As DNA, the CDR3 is TGCGCCAGCAGCCAAGAAGGTCGGGGGACCTATGGCTACACCTTC. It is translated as CASSQEGRGTYGYTF.

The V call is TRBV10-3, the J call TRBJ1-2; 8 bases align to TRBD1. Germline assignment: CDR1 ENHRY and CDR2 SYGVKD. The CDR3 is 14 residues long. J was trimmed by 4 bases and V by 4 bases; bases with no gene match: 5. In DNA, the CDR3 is TGTGCCATCAGTGGACAGGGGAAGGGCTATGGCTACACCTTC. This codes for CAISGQGKGYGYTF.

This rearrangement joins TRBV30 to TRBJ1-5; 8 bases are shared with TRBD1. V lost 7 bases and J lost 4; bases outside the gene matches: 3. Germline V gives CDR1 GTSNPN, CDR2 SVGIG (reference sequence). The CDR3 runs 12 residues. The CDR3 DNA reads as TGTGCCTCCCGACAGGGGAATCAGCCCCAGCATTTT. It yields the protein CASRQGNQPQHF. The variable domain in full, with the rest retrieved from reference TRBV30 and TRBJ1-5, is SQTIHQWPATLVQPVGSPLSLECTVEGTSNPNLYWYRQAAGRGLQLLFYSVGIGQISSEVPQNLSASRPQDRQFILSSKKLLLSDSGFYLCASRQGNQPQHFGDGTRLSIL.

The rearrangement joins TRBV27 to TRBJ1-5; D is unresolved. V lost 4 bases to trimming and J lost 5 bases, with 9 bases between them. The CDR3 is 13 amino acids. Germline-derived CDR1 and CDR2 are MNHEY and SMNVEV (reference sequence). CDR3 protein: CASSSAGDQPQHF. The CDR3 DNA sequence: TGTGCCAGCAGTTCCGCGGGAGATCAGCCCCAGCATTTT.

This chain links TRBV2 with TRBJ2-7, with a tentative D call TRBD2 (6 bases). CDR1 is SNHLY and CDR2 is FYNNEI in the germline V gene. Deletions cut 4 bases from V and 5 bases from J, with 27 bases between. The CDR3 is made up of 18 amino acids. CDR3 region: CASSGPGSLARYSDEQYF. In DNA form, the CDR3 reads TGTGCCAGCAGTGGTCCGGGATCTCTAGCGCGGTACTCGGACGAGCAGTACTTC.

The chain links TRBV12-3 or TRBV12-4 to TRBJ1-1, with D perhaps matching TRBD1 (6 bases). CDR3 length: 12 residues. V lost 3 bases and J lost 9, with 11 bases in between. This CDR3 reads CASSFEQGKAFF. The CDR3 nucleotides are TGTGCCAGCAGTTTTGAACAGGGTAAAGCTTTCTTT.

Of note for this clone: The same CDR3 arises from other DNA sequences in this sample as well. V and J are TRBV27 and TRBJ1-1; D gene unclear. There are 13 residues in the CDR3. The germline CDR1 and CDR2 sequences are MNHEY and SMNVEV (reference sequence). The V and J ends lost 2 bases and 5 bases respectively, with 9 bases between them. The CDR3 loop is CASSLGGGTEAFF. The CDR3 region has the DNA TGTGCCAGCAGTTTAGGAGGAGGTACTGAAGCTTTCTTT.

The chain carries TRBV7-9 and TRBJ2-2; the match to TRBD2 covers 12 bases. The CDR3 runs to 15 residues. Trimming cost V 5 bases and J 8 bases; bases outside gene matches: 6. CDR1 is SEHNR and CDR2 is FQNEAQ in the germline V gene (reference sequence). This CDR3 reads CASSPTSGSAGELFF. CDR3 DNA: TGTGCCAGCAGCCCGACTAGCGGGAGTGCGGGGGAGCTGTTTTTT.

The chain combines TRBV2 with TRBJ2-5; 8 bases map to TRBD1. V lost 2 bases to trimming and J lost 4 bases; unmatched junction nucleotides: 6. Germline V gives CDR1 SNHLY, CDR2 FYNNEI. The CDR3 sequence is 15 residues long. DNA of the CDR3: TGTGCCAGCAGTGAACAGGGACAGGTTCGAGAGACCCAGTACTTC. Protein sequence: CASSEQGQVRETQYF.

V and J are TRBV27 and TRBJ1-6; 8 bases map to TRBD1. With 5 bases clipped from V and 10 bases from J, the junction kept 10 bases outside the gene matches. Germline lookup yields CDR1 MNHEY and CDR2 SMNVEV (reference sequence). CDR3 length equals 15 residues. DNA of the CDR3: TGTGCCAGCAGTCCTCTGGACAGGGCGGGATCACCCCTCCACTTT. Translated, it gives CASSPLDRAGSPLHF.

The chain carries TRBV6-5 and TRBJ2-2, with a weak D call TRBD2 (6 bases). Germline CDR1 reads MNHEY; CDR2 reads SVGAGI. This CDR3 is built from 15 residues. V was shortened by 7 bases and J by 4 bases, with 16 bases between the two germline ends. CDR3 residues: CASKEGLRGTGELFF. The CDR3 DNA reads TGTGCCAGCAAAGAGGGGCTGCGGGGCACCGGGGAGCTGTTTTTT.

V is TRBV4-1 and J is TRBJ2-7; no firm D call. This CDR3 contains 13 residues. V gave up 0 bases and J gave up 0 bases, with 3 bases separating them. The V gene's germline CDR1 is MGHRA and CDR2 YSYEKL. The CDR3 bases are TGCGCCAGCAGCCAAGATTACTCCTACGAGCAGTACTTC. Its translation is CASSQDYSYEQYF.

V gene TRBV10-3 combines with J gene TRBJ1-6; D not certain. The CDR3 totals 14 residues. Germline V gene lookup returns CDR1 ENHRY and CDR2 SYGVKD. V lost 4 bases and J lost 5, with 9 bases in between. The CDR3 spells CAISGPNDNSPLHF. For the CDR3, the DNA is TGTGCCATCAGTGGGCCGAATGATAATTCACCCCTCCACTTT.